This T cell receptor (beta chain) is from a study of regulatory T cells in long-lasting Graves disease. Study-level findings and limits: Thyroid tissue was not studied; only peripheral blood was.

As regards this clonotype: What it binds is not known.

iRepertoire HTBI primers and Arm-PCR of CDR3 regions built TCR beta libraries. TCRdb re-called the multiplex PCR reads with MiXCR, one entry per CDR3 protein. Among roughly 500,000 distinct CDR3 sequences listed, approximately 12% were seen once. Time point given: newly diagnosed GD, antithyroid drugs for less than 3 months. There was RNA extracted from PBMCs, and the TCR library was made from it. EDTA tubes collected 7.5 to 9 milliliters of peripheral blood. This same sample was also part of a study on T cells in Graves' hyperthyroidism and ophthalmopathy. That study reports: First-round RT-PCR with HTBI primers amplified the TCR CDR3 region.

This receptor was taken from a young woman with Graves disease. This specimen was peripheral blood mononuclear cells (PBMCs), taken at new diagnosis, from a patient treated with antithyroid drugs.

In DNA, the CDR3 is TGTGCCAGCAGTTTATCTGCCCCCGGTGGCTACACCTTC. Residues: CASSLSAPGGYTF. The rearrangement links TRBV27 to TRBJ1-2; D is unresolved. The CDR3 totals 13 residues. Deletions cut 0 bases from V and 7 bases from J, with 9 bases between. Germline CDR1 is MNHEY and CDR2 is SMNVEV (reference sequence).